The 2 T cell receptor beta chains below were found in one sample sequenced in a study of T cell repertoires in cytomegalovirus infection. From the reads, TCRdb called clonotypes with MiXCR, one entry per CDR3 protein. The repertoire has about 490,000 distinct CDR3 sequences, about 11% of them found once; the top ten carry approximately 10%. The sample taken for sequencing was PBMCs. These receptors were obtained from a human donor in good health (CMV status not recorded). Some clones in this sample may be carry-over from other donors' samples.

V gene TRBV29-1 combines with J gene TRBJ1-2; 7 bases align to TRBD1. With V trimmed by 0 bases and J by 5 bases, 9 bases remained unmatched. CDR1 and CDR2 (germline): SQVTM, ANQGSEA. This CDR3 has 15 residues. DNA of the CDR3: TGCAGCGTTGAAGATAGGCCAGGGGGGACTTATGGCTACACCTTC. Amino acids: CSVEDRPGGTYGYTF.

This clonotype was detected ten times or more. The V call is TRBV7-2, the J call TRBJ2-3; TRBD2 is a possible D gene (5 bases). This CDR3 contains 16 residues. Trimming left V 5 bases short and J 1 base short, with 16 bases between. Germline V gene sequence: CDR1 SGHTA, CDR2 FQGNSA. The CDR3 reads CASSPPGFGGTDTQYF. As DNA, the CDR3 is TGTGCCAGCAGCCCCCCGGGATTCGGAGGCACAGATACGCAGTATTTT.